These 8 T cell receptor beta chains were sequenced from one sample in a study of T cells after yellow fever vaccination. TCRdb re-called the 5' RACE reads through MiXCR, storing one row per CDR3 protein. The sample holds approximately 550,000 distinct CDR3 sequences; 19% are singletons and the top ten take around an eighth. Sequenced material: PBMCs, taken 15 days after the yellow fever booster vaccination. These receptors came from a man aged 30 to 39 who received the YFV17D yellow fever vaccine.

This rearrangement joins TRBV5-5 to TRBJ2-7, with D unclear. The CDR3 sequence is 14 residues long. Trimming took 1 base from V and 3 from J, leaving 11 bases between them. Germline values: CDR1 SGHKS, CDR2 YYEKEE (reference sequence). This chain's CDR3 is CASSLRSGYYEQYF. The CDR3 DNA is TGTGCCAGCAGCTTGAGGTCTGGTTACTACGAGCAGTACTTC.

This clonotype was seen a few times. The V gene is TRBV25-1, the J gene TRBJ1-6, with D maybe TRBD1 (5 bases). The CDR3 has 13 amino acids. CDR1 is MGHDK, CDR2 SYGVNS, per germline. Trimming removed 5 bases from V and 7 bases from J, with 9 bases in between. The CDR3 coding sequence is TGTGCCAGCAGTCGCAGGGAAAATTCACCCCTCCACTTT. This sequence encodes CASSRRENSPLHF.

The J gene is TRBJ2-5, the V gene TRBV20-1, with 9 bases lining up with TRBD1. The V gene end was trimmed by 6 bases and the J gene end by 2 bases; junction bases not matched to a gene: 10. CDR1 is DFQATT and CDR2 is SNEGSKA in the germline V gene (reference sequence). The CDR3 totals 15 residues. CDR3 nucleotides: TGCAGTGCCGCAACCAGGACAGGGGTTCAAGAGACCCAGTACTTC. Amino acids: CSAATRTGVQETQYF.

This clonotype was counted between two and nine times. This chain uses TRBV28 with TRBJ2-7, with TRBD2 identical over 8 bases. The trim removed 5 bases at V and 6 bases at J, leaving 9 bases unmatched. Germline CDR1 reads MDHEN; CDR2 reads SYDVKM. This CDR3 is built from 14 residues. CDR3 DNA sequence: TGTGCCAGCAGTCTCGGGGGGGAATTGGCCGAGCAGTACTTC. Protein: CASSLGGELAEQYF.

The CDR3: CASEKTGILAGYTDTQYF. CDR3 nucleotide sequence: TGCGCCAGCGAAAAAACCGGGATACTAGCGGGATACACAGATACGCAGTATTTT. This chain uses TRBV10-2 with TRBJ2-3; 10 positions match TRBD2. CDR1 is WSHSY and CDR2 is SAAADI in the germline V gene. V lost 8 bases and J lost 2; bases outside the gene matches: 16. The CDR3 covers 18 residues.

This clonotype has just a few counts. The chain uses TRBV10-3 and TRBJ1-4; 9 bases agree with TRBD1. The trim removed 3 bases at V and 5 bases at J, leaving 1 base unmatched. The germline V gene encodes CDR1 ENHRY and CDR2 SYGVKD. CDR3 length: 14 amino acids. DNA of the CDR3: TGTGCCATCAGTGACGGGACAGGGAATGAAAAACTGTTTTTT. Encoded protein: CAISDGTGNEKLFF.

This clonotype was counted ten times or more. J is TRBJ1-6 and V is TRBV20-1; D gene ambiguous. The V end was cut by 3 bases, the J end by 9 bases, with 15 bases between. Germline V gene data show CDR1 as DFQATT and CDR2 as SNEGSKA (reference sequence). The CDR3 runs to 14 residues. CDR3 residues: CSASSNPSGSPLHF. In DNA form, the CDR3 reads TGCAGTGCTAGCTCGAACCCGAGTGGTTCACCCCTCCACTTT.

The V call is TRBV29-1, the J call TRBJ2-7, with a weak D call TRBD1 (6 bases). The germline V and J ends were trimmed by 4 bases and 0 bases, with 13 bases remaining between them. The CDR3 sequence is 14 residues long. Germline-derived CDR1 and CDR2 are SQVTM and ANQGSEA. The chain's CDR3 is CSVGPKDSSYEQYF. CDR3 nucleotides: TGCAGCGTTGGACCGAAGGACAGCTCCTACGAGCAGTACTTC.